A selection of T cell receptor beta chains follows, all from one sample in a study of T cells in Graves' hyperthyroidism and ophthalmopathy. TCRdb re-analysed the multiplex PCR reads in MiXCR, keeping a single row per CDR3 protein. The top ten clones hold 15% to 17% of a sample with about 690,000 distinct CDR3 sequences, 15% to 20% of them seen once. Input material: blood. The origin of the receptors is a man between 45 and 60 years old with Graves' hyperthyroidism. Both conserved end residues are part of each CDR3. A D gene is named only where the DNA matches it firmly. The size entry is marked missing in some rows and otherwise reads once, few, many or a size class.

length	size	J	V	D	DNA	CDR3
13	few	TRBJ2-7	TRBV19	NA	TGTGCCAGTAGTCCCTCTATGGACTACGAGCAGTACTTC	CASSPSMDYEQYF
13	once	TRBJ1-4	TRBV28	NA	TGTGCCAGCAGTTGGGACATGGATGAAAAACTGTTTTTT	CASSWDMDEKLFF
18	few	TRBJ2-5	TRBV5-1	TRBD1	TGCGCCAGCAGCTTGTGGGCAGGGGGCACCATCAATCAAGAGACCCAGTACTTC	CASSLWAGGTINQETQYF
13	NA	TRBJ1-2	TRBV7-2	NA	TGTGCCAGCAGCGGAACAGCCACATATGGCTACACCTTC	CASSGTATYGYTF
13	NA	TRBJ2-4	TRBV12-5	NA	TGTGCTAGTGGTTTGAAGGACTTAAACATTCAGTACTTC	CASGLKDLNIQYF
13	many	TRBJ1-3	TRBV12-3/TRBV12-4	TRBD1	TGTGCCAGCAGCATCTCACAGGGGACCACCATATATTTT	CASSISQGTTIYF
15	many	TRBJ2-3	TRBV7-3	NA	TGTGCCAGCAGGGGCGGACGGGGGAACACAGATACGCAGTATTTT	CASRGGRGNTDTQYF
16	many	TRBJ1-6	TRBV5-1	NA	TGCGCCAGCAGCTCGTCCGGGAGTTTCAATAATTCACCCCTCCACTTT	CASSSSGSFNNSPLHF
15	many	TRBJ1-2	TRBV25-1	TRBD1	TGTGCCAGCAGCTACCCGGGACAGGGGAACTATGGCTACACCTTC	CASSYPGQGNYGYTF
15	NA	TRBJ2-7	TRBV6-1	NA	TGTGCCAGCAGTGATAGGAATCACAGGTTCTACGAGCAGTACTTC	CASSDRNHRFYEQYF
16	NA	TRBJ2-6	TRBV19	NA	TGTGCCACGACAGATAGTAAGTCCTCTGGGGCCAACGTCCTGACTTTC	CATTDSKSSGANVLTF
12	many	TRBJ2-1	TRBV27	TRBD1	TGTGCCAGCGGCACAGGGGCAGGGGAGCAGTTCTTC	CASGTGAGEQFF
15	many	TRBJ1-2	TRBV19	NA	TGTGCCAGTAGTCCCGGCCGGGAAATCTACTATGGCTACACCTTC	CASSPGREIYYGYTF
14	NA	TRBJ2-7	TRBV20-1	TRBD2	TGCAGTGCTAGAGGGGTAGCGGGGACCTACGAGCAGTACTTC	CSARGVAGTYEQYF
15	few	TRBJ2-5	TRBV10-3	TRBD1	TGTGCCACCGGGGGCCGGGACAGGGGGGTAGAGACCCAGTACTTC	CATGGRDRGVETQYF
13	NA	TRBJ2-7	TRBV5-1	TRBD1	TGCGCCAGCAGCTTCCCTGACAGGGACGAGCAGTACTTC	CASSFPDRDEQYF
16	NA	TRBJ2-7	TRBV20-1	NA	TGCAGTGCTAGAGGTCTGGAGGGGGCGCGGGGGTACGAGCAGTACTTC	CSARGLEGARGYEQYF
18	NA	TRBJ2-2	TRBV28	TRBD1	TGTGCCAGCAGTTTGGGGGCCTGGGACAGGGTCCAAACCGGGGAGCTGTTTTTT	CASSLGAWDRVQTGELFF
15	many	TRBJ2-1	TRBV9	NA	TGTGCCAGCAGCGTTGCGGACCCCCTCAGCAATGAGCAGTTCTTC	CASSVADPLSNEQFF
13	many	TRBJ2-7	TRBV20-1	NA	TGCAGTCTTGGTGCTAGGTCAACCTACGAGCAGTACTTC	CSLGARSTYEQYF
15	few	TRBJ1-1	TRBV6-2/TRBV6-3	NA	TGTGCCAGCAGTTACTCGTTTAGAGAGAACACTGAAGCTTTCTTT	CASSYSFRENTEAFF
14	many	TRBJ2-2	TRBV12-3/TRBV12-4	NA	TGTGCCAGCAGTTTACTTCTGGGAACCGGGGAGCTGTTTTTT	CASSLLLGTGELFF
15	many	TRBJ2-7	TRBV11-2	TRBD2	TGTGCCAGCAGCTCCCCGGCGGGGGGGGGCGGCGAGCAGTACTTC	CASSSPAGGGGEQYF
14	NA	TRBJ1-2	TRBV29-1	TRBD1	TGCAGCGTTGGGGGGTTGACAGGGGAAGAAGGCTACACCTTC	CSVGGLTGEEGYTF
16	many	TRBJ2-1	TRBV12-5	TRBD2	TGTGCTAGTGCCTCCTCTCCCAGCGGGAGGGCCAATGAGCAGTTCTTC	CASASSPSGRANEQFF
16	few	TRBJ1-5	TRBV20-1	TRBD1	TGCAGTGCTTCAAACAGCCGGGACAGCCTTAATCAGCCCCAGCATTTT	CSASNSRDSLNQPQHF
15	NA	TRBJ1-1	TRBV28	NA	TGTGCCAGCAGTCCGTGGACAGAGTGGAACACTGAAGCTTTCTTT	CASSPWTEWNTEAFF
14	many	TRBJ1-2	TRBV27	NA	TGTGCCAGCACCAATCGGGCGACCGCGAACGGCTACACCTTC	CASTNRATANGYTF
14	few	TRBJ1-1	TRBV19	NA	TGTGCCAGTAGTCGACAGCCTCGGGGCACTGAAGCTTTCTTT	CASSRQPRGTEAFF